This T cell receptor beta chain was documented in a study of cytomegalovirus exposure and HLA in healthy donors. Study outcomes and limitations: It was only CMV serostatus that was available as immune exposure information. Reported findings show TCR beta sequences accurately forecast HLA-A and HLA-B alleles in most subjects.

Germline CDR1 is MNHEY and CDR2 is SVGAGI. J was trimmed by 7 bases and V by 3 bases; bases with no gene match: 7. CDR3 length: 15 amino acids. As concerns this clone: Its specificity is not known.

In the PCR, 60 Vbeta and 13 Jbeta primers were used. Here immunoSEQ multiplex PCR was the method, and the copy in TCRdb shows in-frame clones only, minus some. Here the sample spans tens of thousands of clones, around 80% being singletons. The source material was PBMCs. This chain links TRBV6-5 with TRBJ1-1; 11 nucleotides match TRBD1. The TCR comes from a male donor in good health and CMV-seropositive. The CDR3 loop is CASSYWDRGSGEAFF. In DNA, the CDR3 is TGTGCCAGCAGTTATTGGGACAGGGGGAGTGGTGAAGCTTTCTTT.